This T cell receptor beta chain originates from a study of Ad26.COV2.S vaccination and SARS-CoV-2 variants (dated by TCRdb to about 2021). About the study as a whole: Donors in the vaccine arm were drawn from COV1001, a phase I-IIa trial of Ad26.COV2.S in healthy adults that was multicentre, randomized, double-blind and placebo-controlled. Ad26.COV2.S was administered intramuscularly at 5 x 10^10 or 1 x 10^11 viral particles, either as a single shot or as two shots given 56 days apart. Trial participants were randomized into five groups of five: low-dose or high-dose Ad26.COV2.S given once or twice, or placebo on both occasions. The specificity and breadth of SARS-CoV-2-reactive T cell receptors after Ad26.COV2.S vaccination were assessed by TCRbeta repertoire sequencing. Investigators did not know the trial group allocation while performing experiments and assessing outcomes. The TCR-sequenced set comprised around 30 samples: approximately 20 Ad26.COV2.S vaccine recipients, 5 placebo recipients and 8 SARS-CoV-2 convalescent individuals. The research as a whole found: According to the authors, total T cell responses may have been underestimated by the TCR breadth and depth analyses. Substantial breadth of spike-specific CD8+ and CD4+ T cell responses was reported after vaccination. Ad26.COV2.S recipients had higher spike-specific TCR breadth than placebo recipients (P = 0.0014). Vaccine and placebo recipients had similar non-spike TCR breadth, a finding consistent with the vaccine containing only spike. The study lacked the statistical power to compare responses across vaccine doses or regimens.

V has 4 bases trimmed and J has 6 bases trimmed; junction bases matching no gene number 6. The CDR3 starts with the cysteine, ends with the phenylalanine, and has 15 residues. Of all the DNA, just the CDR3 is kept, 45 bases in frame from base 1. The CDR1 and CDR2 encoded by the germline V gene are SGHRS and YFSETQ. The immunoSEQ Assay was the method used to sequence TCRbeta CDR3 regions. After extraction, genomic DNA underwent amplification by bias-controlled multiplex PCR, followed by high-throughput sequencing. In the authors' own workflow: Collapsing and filtering of sequences were performed to quantify the absolute abundance of each unique TCRbeta CDR3 region. T cell fraction was estimated by normalizing TCRbeta template counts to usable DNA, which was measured by amplifying reference genes present in all nucleated cells. Repertoire TCRs were annotated as SARS-CoV-2-specific by exact matching of V gene, CDR3 amino acid sequence and J gene to a known reactive TCR set. The reference SARS-CoV-2 TCR set was obtained from MIRA and was filtered for enrichment in COVID-19-positive ImmuneCODE repertoires, whereby public or cross-reactive TCRs were removed. Using the MIRA antigens, annotated TCRs were further analysed by specific ORF or by position within an ORF. Depth was the summed frequency of annotated unique rearrangements, while breadth was defined as annotated unique rearrangements over total unique productive rearrangements. Two-sided Wilcoxon rank-sum tests were applied when comparing TCR breadth between groups. The immuneACCESS repertoire file appears here via TCRdb, limited to in-frame rearrangements. These files lack a portion of the clones; in checked studies, under half of the deficit traces to unresolved V genes, and the cause of the others is not known. The D gene and trimming were derived from the DNA, and the V and J assignments and clone size from that table. The sample contains about 480,000 clones, approximately 90% of them found a single time. Around 13% of the sample is taken by the ten largest.

To note about this clone: Its antigen target is currently unknown. The record has no base qualities; no much larger clone is one base away.

The treatment or condition label, read with the paper, signifies: 19 received Ad26.COV2.S at low or high dose, single or two shots; about five received placebo; per-sample allocation not given. Repertoires of vaccine and placebo recipients were sequenced from samples taken on day 63 after the first injection. Cohort 1b enrolled 25 adults aged 18-55 years at a single site in Boston, USA, between 29 July and 7 August 2020. Ad26.COV2.S consisted of a replication-incompetent adenovirus type 26 vector by which a prefusion-stabilized SARS-CoV-2 spike protein from the original Wuhan strain was expressed.

Sample: peripheral blood, taken in a trial of Ad26.COV2.S vaccine versus placebo. This clonotype was obtained from a person between 18 and 59 years old who received the Ad26.COV2.S COVID-19 vaccine or a placebo. The chain couples TRBV5-1 to TRBJ2-2; TRBD1 fits 10 bases in the junction. At the DNA level, the sequence is TGCGCCAGCAGCACCCCCGGGACAGGGGCCGGGGAGCTGTTTTTT. Its product reads: CASSTPGTGAGELFF.